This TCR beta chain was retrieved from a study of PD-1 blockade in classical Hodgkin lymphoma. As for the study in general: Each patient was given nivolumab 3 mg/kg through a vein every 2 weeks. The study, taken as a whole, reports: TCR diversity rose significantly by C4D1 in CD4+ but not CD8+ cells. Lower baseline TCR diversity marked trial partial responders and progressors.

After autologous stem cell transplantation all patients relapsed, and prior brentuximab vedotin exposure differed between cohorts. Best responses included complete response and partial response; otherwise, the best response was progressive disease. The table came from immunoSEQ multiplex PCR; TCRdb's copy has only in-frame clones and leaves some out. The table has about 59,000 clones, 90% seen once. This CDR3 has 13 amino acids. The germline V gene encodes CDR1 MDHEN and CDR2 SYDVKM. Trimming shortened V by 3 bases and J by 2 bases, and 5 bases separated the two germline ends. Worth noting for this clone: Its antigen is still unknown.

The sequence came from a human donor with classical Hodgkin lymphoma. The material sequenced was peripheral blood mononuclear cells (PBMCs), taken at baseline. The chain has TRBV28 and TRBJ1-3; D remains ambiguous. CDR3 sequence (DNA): TGTGCCAGCAGTTTCGGAGCTGGAAACACCATATATTTT. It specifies CASSFGAGNTIYF.